The 25 T cell receptor beta chains in this list originate from one sample, sequenced in a study of blood T cells in healthy people across ages. The second PCR ran roughly 7 to 11 cycles with a sample-barcoded 5' primer and J-beta primers. TCRdb analysed the 5' RACE reads with MiXCR anew, one entry per CDR3 protein. In the table there are some 860,000 distinct CDR3 sequences, roughly three fifths of which are singletons. The specimen sequenced was blood. The receptor source for this set is a man aged 40-49 years in good health.

The rearrangement uses TRBV20-1 and TRBJ1-2; tentative D call: TRBD1 (5 bases). The CDR3 is 14 amino acids. Germline V gene sequence: CDR1 DFQATT, CDR2 SNEGSKA (reference sequence). The V gene lost 2 bases and the J gene lost 4 bases, with 14 bases spanning the gap. The CDR3 sequence is CSARNVRDPYGYTF. CDR3 nucleotide sequence: TGCAGTGCTAGAAACGTCCGGGACCCCTATGGCTACACCTTC.

This clonotype showed up just a few times. V and J are TRBV4-2 and TRBJ2-1, with 9 bases matching TRBD1. The CDR3 loop spans 15 amino acids. Germline CDR1 is LGHNA and CDR2 is YNFKEQ. V dropped 4 bases and J dropped 7; count of bases not matched to a gene: 8. In DNA, the CDR3 is TGTGCCAGCAGCCCCCGGACAGGGGTGTTGAATGAGCAGTTCTTC. Amino acids: CASSPRTGVLNEQFF.

This chain links TRBV20-1 with TRBJ1-5; unclear D gene. The CDR3 is 16 amino acids. Between the trimmed V and J ends, which lost 3 bases and 2 bases, there was a span of 17 bases. Germline V gives CDR1 DFQATT, CDR2 SNEGSKA (reference sequence). CDR3 sequence reads: CSASLRARARNQPQHF. The CDR3 DNA follows: TGCAGTGCTAGTCTCCGAGCTCGGGCCCGCAATCAGCCCCAGCATTTT.

The chain is built from TRBV6-1 and TRBJ2-7; maybe TRBD2 (6 bases). Germline CDR1 reads MNHNS; CDR2 reads SASEGT. This CDR3 region has 13 residues. The V end was cut by 1 base, the J end by 10 bases, with 14 bases between. DNA for the CDR3: TGTGCCAGCAGTGAAGAGTGGAGGGCTACCCAGTACTTC. It is translated as CASSEEWRATQYF.

V is TRBV2 and J is TRBJ2-4; TRBD2 agrees at 7 bases. Germline V lookup: CDR1 SNHLY, CDR2 FYNNEI. This CDR3 is built from 12 residues. V shed 11 bases, J shed 12 bases, and the junction held 13 bases outside the gene matches. CDR3 residues: CAGSDGGYRQYF. The CDR3, as DNA: TGTGCCGGCTCCGACGGGGGGTACCGTCAGTACTTC.

V gene TRBV21-1 combines with J gene TRBJ1-5. TRBV21-1 is a pseudogene. This CDR3 is built from 16 residues. The CDR3 DNA is TGTGCCAAGAGTGATCCATCCACCTATAGCAATCAGCCCCAGCATTTT. Its translation is CAKSDPSTYSNQPQHF.

The chain combines TRBV7-8 with TRBJ1-6; 9 bases fit TRBD1. This CDR3 region has 19 residues. With V trimmed by 4 bases and J by 9 bases, 19 bases remained unmatched. Germline assignment: CDR1 SGHVS and CDR2 FQNEAQ. Here the CDR3 DNA reads TGTGCCAGCAGCTACAACCGGGGACAGGGTAGTTCAATGGGTTCACCCCTCCACTTT. This gives the protein CASSYNRGQGSSMGSPLHF.

This clonotype occurred many times. This chain connects TRBV28 to TRBJ2-3; perhaps D is TRBD1 or TRBD2 (5 bases each). CDR3 length equals 16 residues. CDR1 is MDHEN, CDR2 SYDVKM, per germline. Trimming pared 4 bases from V and 2 bases from J, leaving 16 bases between. The DNA for the CDR3 is TGTGCCAGCAGTTCCACCTTGGGGACGTACACAGATACGCAGTATTTT. As protein: CASSSTLGTYTDTQYF.

A few counts support this clonotype. The gene calls are TRBV4-3 and TRBJ2-7; D is unclear. The CDR3 has 15 residues. Germline V gene data show CDR1 as LGHNA and CDR2 as YSLEER. With 1 base removed from V and 4 bases from J, the gap between germline ends came to 14 bases. CDR3 in amino acids: CASSQGTSGGYEQYF. The CDR3 DNA follows: TGCGCCAGCAGCCAAGGGACCTCAGGTGGTTACGAGCAGTACTTC.

The V gene is TRBV12-3 or TRBV12-4, the J gene TRBJ2-7, with a weak D call TRBD1 (6 bases). This CDR3 contains 15 residues. The germline V and J ends were trimmed by 5 bases and 2 bases, with 16 bases remaining between them. CDR3 DNA: TGTGCCAGCAGTAAAGGGGGATTTAGGACCTACGAGCAGTACTTC. Its protein is CASSKGGFRTYEQYF.

This clonotype was counted once. The genes are TRBV7-2 and TRBJ2-7; TRBD1 agrees at 7 bases. CDR1 and CDR2 from the germline V gene are SGHTA and FQGNSA. The V and J ends lost 2 bases and 3 bases, in that order; junction bases with no gene match: 13. The CDR3 contains 17 residues. CDR3 sequence: CASSLKRRDSWFYEQYF. Written as DNA, the CDR3 is TGTGCCAGCAGCTTAAAGCGTAGGGACAGCTGGTTCTACGAGCAGTACTTC. The complete variable domain, with remaining parts taken from reference TRBV7-2 and TRBJ2-7, reads GAGVSQSPSNKVTEKGKDVELRCDPISGHTALYWYRQSLGQGLEFLIYFQGNSAPDKSGLPSDRFSAERTGGSVSTLTIQRTQQEDSAVYLCASSLKRRDSWFYEQYFGPGTRLTVT.

CDR3 residues: CASSRPGLAGGIRESYNEQFF. The CDR3 DNA follows: TGTGCCAGCAGCCGCCCGGGACTAGCGGGAGGGATACGAGAATCTTACAATGAGCAGTTCTTC. The V call is TRBV11-2, the J call TRBJ2-1; 16 bases match TRBD2. J gave up 4 bases and V 5 bases, and 17 bases lay outside the gene matches. This CDR3 is built from 21 residues. The V gene's germline CDR1 is SGHAT and CDR2 FQNNGV. The complete variable domain, with remaining parts taken from reference TRBV11-2 and TRBJ2-1, reads EAGVAQSPRYKIIEKRQSVAFWCNPISGHATLYWYQQILGQGPKLLIQFQNNGVVDDSQLPKDRFSAERLKGVDSTLKIQPAKLEDSAVYLCASSRPGLAGGIRESYNEQFFGPGTRLTVL.

This clonotype was seen more than once but under ten times. The rearrangement uses TRBV29-1 and TRBJ1-2; D remains ambiguous. CDR3 length: 12 amino acids. Germline assignment: CDR1 SQVTM and CDR2 ANQGSEA. Trimming took off 6 bases at V and 3 bases at J, with 11 bases between the two ends. DNA of the CDR3: TGCAGCGTCCGGGAATCGGACTATGGCTACACCTTC. It specifies CSVRESDYGYTF.

The chain carries TRBV20-1 and TRBJ1-1; 7 bases align to TRBD1. Germline CDR1 DFQATT, CDR2 SNEGSKA (reference sequence). The CDR3 has 12 residues. V shed 7 bases and J 6 bases; nucleotides not matched to a gene: 8. The CDR3 DNA follows: TGCAGTGAAGGGGGCAGGGGGGCTGAAGCTTTCTTT. Translated, it gives CSEGGRGAEAFF.

The J gene is TRBJ1-2, the V gene TRBV20-1; 7 bases fit TRBD1. Germline V gene lookup returns CDR1 DFQATT and CDR2 SNEGSKA (reference sequence). V shed 3 bases and J 3 bases; nucleotides not matched to a gene: 4. The CDR3 covers 13 residues. The CDR3 DNA reads TGCAGTGCTAGTTTTCAGGGGGACTATGGCTACACCTTC. Translating gives CSASFQGDYGYTF.

This chain uses TRBV6-1 with TRBJ2-7, with 10 positions matching TRBD1. The tail of the sequence fits TRBJ2-4 better, so the J call may be wrong. Germline V gene sequence: CDR1 MNHNS, CDR2 SASEGT. CDR3 size: 19 residues. Here the CDR3 DNA reads TGTGCCAGCAGTGAAGTAATGCTCTGGGACAGGGGAGCCAAAAACATTCAGTACTTC. This codes for CASSEVMLWDRGAKNIQYF.

This clonotype was seen more than once but under ten times. The chain carries TRBV5-1 and TRBJ2-7; possible D gene TRBD1, 6 bases. Trimming stripped 7 bases from V and 5 bases from J, with 16 bases between. CDR1 is SGHRS, CDR2 YFSETQ, per germline. The CDR3 consists of 13 residues. In DNA, the CDR3 is TGCGCCAGCGACCGCACAGGGTCCCACGAGCAGTACTTC. Protein: CASDRTGSHEQYF.

The chain links TRBV11-2 to TRBJ2-1, with 7 bases fitting TRBD2. This CDR3 is 13 amino acids long. Trimming removed 8 bases from V and 4 bases from J; junction bases left unmatched: 5. Germline CDR1 reads SGHAT; CDR2 reads FQNNGV. The CDR3 DNA reads as TGTGCCAGCCGCCGGGGGGAATACAATGAGCAGTTCTTC. Its translation is CASRRGEYNEQFF. Full variable domain (outside the CDR3, taken from reference TRBV11-2 and TRBJ2-1): EAGVAQSPRYKIIEKRQSVAFWCNPISGHATLYWYQQILGQGPKLLIQFQNNGVVDDSQLPKDRFSAERLKGVDSTLKIQPAKLEDSAVYLCASRRGEYNEQFFGPGTRLTVL.

The chain has TRBV4-1 and TRBJ2-3, with TRBD2 identical over 12 bases. Germline trimming cut 1 base from V and 5 bases from J; bases unmatched to any gene: 7. In germline, CDR1 is MGHRA, CDR2 YSYEKL. This CDR3 spans 17 amino acids. This chain's CDR3 is CASSQVVTSGGLDTQYF. The DNA of the CDR3 is TGCGCCAGCAGCCAAGTCGTTACTAGCGGGGGGTTAGATACGCAGTATTTT.

This clonotype occurred a few times. The V gene is TRBV18, the J gene TRBJ2-3, with 8 nucleotides matching TRBD2. The CDR3 has 15 residues. V lost 6 bases, J lost 4 bases, and 9 bases stayed unmatched. Germline V gene lookup returns CDR1 KGHSH and CDR2 LQKENI. DNA of the CDR3: TGTGCCAGCTCGCCGGACCAGACTAGCGCAGATACGCAGTATTTT. Translation gives CASSPDQTSADTQYF. Combining the CDR3 with reference TRBV18 and TRBJ2-3 gives the whole variable domain NAGVMQNPRHLVRRRGQEARLRCSPMKGHSHVYWYRQLPEEGLKFMVYLQKENIIDESGMPKERFSAEFPKEGPSILRIQQVVRGDSAAYFCASSPDQTSADTQYFGPGTRLTVL.

The chain links TRBV9 to TRBJ2-5; 10 nucleotides line up with TRBD1. Germline CDR1 reads SGDLS; CDR2 reads YYNGEE. Unmatched junction bases numbered 15, after V lost 4 bases and J lost 3 bases. The CDR3 consists of 18 residues. The CDR3 DNA follows: TGTGCCAGCAGCAGAGTTTCGACAGGGGGCCCCAAGGAAGAGACCCAGTACTTC. Protein sequence: CASSRVSTGGPKEETQYF.

The genes are TRBV4-3 and TRBJ2-7, with TRBD2 matching over 7 bases. Germline V lookup: CDR1 LGHNA, CDR2 YSLEER. Trimming removed 5 bases from V and 2 bases from J; junction bases left unmatched: 9. The CDR3 sequence is 15 residues long. This chain's CDR3 is CASSDELASTYEQYF. In nucleotides, the CDR3 is TGCGCCAGCAGCGACGAACTAGCGTCGACCTACGAGCAGTACTTC.

V is TRBV28 and J is TRBJ1-1; 8 bases align to TRBD1. Trimming took 5 bases from V and 4 from J; bases not matched to a gene: 9. Germline V gene sequence: CDR1 MDHEN, CDR2 SYDVKM. This CDR3 comprises 15 residues. The CDR3 DNA reads TGTGCCAGCAGTGTTCCAGGGGGCGCGAGCACTGAAGCTTTCTTT. Translating gives CASSVPGGASTEAFF.

This clonotype was recorded at least ten times. The chain combines TRBV7-8 with TRBJ2-4; 7 nucleotides agree with TRBD2. Germline assignment: CDR1 SGHVS and CDR2 FQNEAQ. This CDR3 contains 18 residues. V shed 2 bases and J 0 bases; nucleotides not matched to a gene: 10. CDR3 amino acids: CASSLSLASTVAKNIQYF. As DNA, the CDR3 is TGTGCCAGCAGCTTATCACTAGCGTCTACAGTAGCCAAAAACATTCAGTACTTC.

This clonotype has a handful of counts. This chain connects TRBV7-2 to TRBJ2-5; 12 positions match TRBD2. V trimming: 1 base; J trimming: 7 bases; junction bases outside the gene matches: 4. Germline values: CDR1 SGHTA, CDR2 FQGNSA. The CDR3 is 15 residues long. The CDR3 sequence is CASSLEKTSGGTQYF. CDR3 in DNA: TGTGCCAGCAGCTTAGAAAAGACTAGCGGGGGGACCCAGTACTTC.